This TCR beta chain came from a study of shared T cell receptors in the human thymus. V lost 5 bases to trimming and J lost 2 bases, with 31 bases between them. The CDR3 length is 20 residues. CDR1 and CDR2 (germline): KGHSH, LQKENI. TCRdb keeps only in-frame clones here, not all; method: immunoSEQ multiplex PCR. The sample records over 650,000 clones, 70% to 90% being singletons. The sample was also reused in another study, on human thymus T cells. Per that paper: Thymus specimens were resections from corrective heart surgery. Unrelated individuals had highly overlapping thymic repertoires, as reported in related research.

Material: thymocytes. This clonotype was sampled from a boy under three years old with a congenital heart defect. V gene TRBV18 combines with J gene TRBJ2-7; tentative D call: TRBD2 (6 bases). This CDR3 reads CASSILPRVRAGGPPYEQYF. The DNA for the CDR3 is TGTGCCAGCTCAATCCTCCCCAGGGTCAGAGCGGGCGGGCCCCCCTACGAGCAGTACTTC.